One sample yielded the 20 T cell receptor beta chains listed below, sequenced in a study of CD8 T cells in Susac syndrome. After extraction with the RNeasy kit, 0.5 to 1 ug of the RNA was reverse transcribed using random hexamers. TCRdb processed the immunoSEQ multiplex PCR reads anew with MiXCR; each CDR3 protein has one entry. The sample lists a few hundred thousand distinct CDR3 sequences, about 90% seen once, with approximately 0.065% in the top ten. Material for sequencing was CD4+ T cells from PBMCs. The receptors come from a human donor with multiple sclerosis.

The rearrangement links TRBV10-3 to TRBJ1-1; TRBD1 matches 8 bases. Germline CDR1 ENHRY, CDR2 SYGVKD. The CDR3 covers 13 residues. V was pared by 5 bases and J by 4 bases, with 3 bases of the junction left unmatched. The CDR3 here is CAISRQGSTEAFF. CDR3 nucleotides: TGTGCCATCAGTCGACAGGGGTCCACTGAAGCTTTCTTT.

The J gene is TRBJ2-4, the V gene TRBV6-2 or TRBV6-3; D is uncertain. Trimming took off 4 bases at V and 6 bases at J, with 10 bases between the two ends. The CDR3 sequence is 13 residues long. Germline V CDR1 and CDR2: MNHEY, SVGEGT. CDR3: CASSSPPINIQYF. CDR3 nucleotides: TGTGCCAGCAGTTCCCCTCCTATAAACATTCAGTACTTC.

The chain joins TRBV4-1 to TRBJ2-7; possible D gene TRBD2, 5 bases. This CDR3 comprises 15 residues. The ends were cut back, 6 bases at V and 2 bases at J, with 17 bases in the middle. Germline loops: CDR1 MGHRA, CDR2 YSYEKL. CDR3 amino acids: CASRRGQLGTYEQYF. The DNA of the CDR3 is TGCGCCAGCAGGCGAGGGCAGCTGGGGACCTACGAGCAGTACTTC.

The rearrangement links TRBV29-1 to TRBJ2-7; 7 nucleotides align to TRBD1. Germline assignment: CDR1 SQVTM and CDR2 ANQGSEA. The CDR3 totals 13 residues. V was pared by 4 bases and J by 7 bases, with 10 bases of the junction left unmatched. The CDR3 loop reads CSVVRTGDSEQYF. CDR3 sequence (DNA): TGCAGCGTTGTTCGGACAGGTGATTCGGAGCAGTACTTC.

This chain connects TRBV5-8 to TRBJ2-5; a weak D match, TRBD1 (5 bases). This CDR3 is built from 17 residues. The V end was cut by 4 bases, the J end by 5 bases, with 24 bases between. Germline assignment: CDR1 SGHTS and CDR2 YDEGEE. In nucleotides, the CDR3 is TGTGCCAGCAGCCCAGGACAAACCCCGGCGGCAGGGGAGACCCAGTACTTC. The encoded protein is CASSPGQTPAAGETQYF.

V usage is TRBV7-8 and J usage is TRBJ1-2, with unresolved D. Germline CDR1 is SGHVS and CDR2 is FQNEAQ. Trimming took 1 base from V and 1 from J, leaving 10 bases between them. The CDR3 is made up of 15 amino acids. In DNA form, the CDR3 reads TGTGCCAGCAGCTTAGGGTCCAGACTTAACTATGGCTACACCTTC. It codes for CASSLGSRLNYGYTF.

The CDR3 spells CARGTGRGGINEQFF. The CDR3 DNA is TGTGCCCGGGGCACGGGGAGGGGGGGAATCAATGAGCAGTTCTTC. The chain recombines TRBV30 with TRBJ2-1, with TRBD2 as a possible D gene (7 bases). The CDR3 runs to 15 residues. Germline V gene lookup returns CDR1 GTSNPN and CDR2 SVGIG (reference sequence). V was shortened by 8 bases and J by 6 bases, with 23 bases between the two germline ends. The entire variable domain, with the rest obtained from reference TRBV30 and TRBJ2-1, is as follows: SQTIHQWPATLVQPVGSPLSLECTVEGTSNPNLYWYRQAAGRGLQLLFYSVGIGQISSEVPQNLSASRPQDRQFILSSKKLLLSDSGFYLCARGTGRGGINEQFFGPGTRLTVL.

This chain connects TRBV20-1 to TRBJ2-4, with 11 nucleotides matching TRBD2. From germline, CDR1 is DFQATT and CDR2 SNEGSKA (reference sequence). V trimming: 2 bases; J trimming: 3 bases; junction bases outside the gene matches: 6. CDR3 length: 16 amino acids. CDR3: CSARNSGRAGKNIQYF. CDR3 coding DNA: TGCAGTGCTAGAAATAGCGGGAGGGCCGGCAAAAACATTCAGTACTTC.

V is TRBV2 and J is TRBJ1-5; D ambiguous. The ends were cut back, 1 base at V and 0 bases at J, with 7 bases in the middle. The CDR3 covers 15 residues. CDR1 and CDR2 from the germline V gene are SNHLY and FYNNEI. The CDR3 DNA is TGTGCCAGCAGTGAAGAAAAATATAGCAATCAGCCCCAGCATTTT. It yields the protein CASSEEKYSNQPQHF.

The chain links TRBV19 to TRBJ2-1, with 11 bases matching TRBD2. In germline, CDR1 is LNHDA, CDR2 SQIVND (reference sequence). With V trimmed by 3 bases and J by 0 bases, 10 bases remained unmatched. The CDR3 runs to 19 residues. As DNA, the CDR3 is TGTGCCAGTAGTATGTGGGGGCTAGCGGGGGGAAGCTCCTACAATGAGCAGTTCTTC. This sequence encodes CASSMWGLAGGSSYNEQFF.

The chain is built from TRBV29-1 and TRBJ1-1; TRBD1 might be the D (5 bases). The V gene's germline CDR1 is SQVTM and CDR2 ANQGSEA. The CDR3 runs 16 residues. Trimming left V 6 bases short and J 4 bases short, with 24 bases between. CDR3 DNA sequence: TGCAGCGTAGACCCAGGGAGAGGCCCTGTGGGCACTGAAGCTTTCTTT. Translated, it gives CSVDPGRGPVGTEAFF. Supplemented by reference TRBV29-1 and TRBJ1-1, the full variable domain reads SAVISQKPSRDICQRGTSLTIQCQVDSQVTMMFWYRQQPGQSLTLIATANQGSEATYESGFVIDKFPISRPNLTFSTLTVSNMSPEDSSIYLCSVDPGRGPVGTEAFFGQGTRLTVV.

The rearrangement links TRBV20-1 to TRBJ2-1; TRBD2 is a possible D gene (5 bases). The CDR3 extends over 12 amino acids. Germline V lookup: CDR1 DFQATT, CDR2 SNEGSKA (reference sequence). V was clipped by 8 bases and J by 5 bases, with 13 bases between them. CDR3 in amino acids: CSRGLKNNEQFF. CDR3 sequence (DNA): TGCAGTCGAGGACTGAAAAACAATGAGCAGTTCTTC.

This chain uses TRBV25-1 with TRBJ1-2; D may be TRBD1 (5 bases). This CDR3 comprises 13 residues. Germline CDR1 MGHDK, CDR2 SYGVNS. With 6 bases removed from V and 2 bases from J, the gap between germline ends came to 10 bases. CDR3 amino acids: CASRQTDNYGYTF. In DNA, the CDR3 is TGTGCCAGCAGACAGACAGACAACTATGGCTACACCTTC.

The CDR3 sequence is CASTTTVTSGELFF. CDR3 DNA sequence: TGTGCCAGCACCACGACAGTAACCTCCGGGGAGCTGTTTTTT. The chain carries TRBV6-1 and TRBJ2-2; perhaps TRBD1 as D (5 bases). The CDR3 runs to 14 residues. Trimming took 7 bases from V and 6 from J, leaving 15 bases between them. From germline, CDR1 is MNHNS and CDR2 SASEGT.

The chain links TRBV25-1 to TRBJ1-5; no clear D gene. Germline-derived CDR1 and CDR2 are MGHDK and SYGVNS. V lost 8 bases, J lost 4 bases, and 9 bases lay in between. The length of the CDR3 is 12 residues. Here the CDR3 reads CASPGGNQPQHF. CDR3 bases: TGTGCCAGCCCTGGCGGGAATCAGCCCCAGCATTTT. Filled out from reference TRBV25-1 and TRBJ1-5, the complete variable domain reads EADIYQTPRYLVIGTGKKITLECSQTMGHDKMYWYQQDPGMELHLIHYSYGVNSTEKGDLSSESTVSRIRTEHFPLTLESARPSHTSQYLCASPGGNQPQHFGDGTRLSIL.

This rearrangement joins TRBV11-2 to TRBJ2-1, with 13 bases lining up with TRBD2. Germline CDR1 is SGHAT and CDR2 is FQNNGV. The length of the CDR3 is 17 residues. V gave up 5 bases and J gave up 7 bases; unmatched junction bases: 11. The CDR3 here is CASSPARTSGSWNEQFF. DNA of the CDR3: TGTGCCAGCAGCCCAGCACGGACTAGCGGGAGTTGGAATGAGCAGTTCTTC.

The genes are TRBV6-6 and TRBJ2-1; D gene unclear. The length of the CDR3 is 14 residues. The germline CDR1 and CDR2 sequences are MNHNY and SVGAGI (reference sequence). The ends were cut back, 2 bases at V and 9 bases at J, with 14 bases in the middle. For the CDR3, the DNA is TGTGCCAGCAGTTACGCCGGTGAGGCCTCTGAGCAGTTCTTC. Translation: CASSYAGEASEQFF.

The count of this clonotype is one. The rearrangement joins TRBV20-1 to TRBJ1-2; no clear D. This CDR3 is 13 amino acids long. The germline V gene encodes CDR1 DFQATT and CDR2 SNEGSKA (reference sequence). V was shortened by 2 bases and J by 8 bases, with 15 bases between the two germline ends. As DNA, the CDR3 is TGCAGTGCTAGACGAGACGTTTCAAACGGCTACACCTTC. Residues: CSARRDVSNGYTF.

The rearrangement links TRBV7-2 to TRBJ1-3; unclear D gene. The length of the CDR3 is 12 residues. V lost 2 bases to trimming and J lost 2 bases, with 1 base between them. Germline V gene lookup returns CDR1 SGHTA and CDR2 FQGNSA. In DNA, the CDR3 is TGTGCCAGCAGCTTACCTGGAAACACCATATATTTT. As protein: CASSLPGNTIYF.

The gene calls are TRBV7-9 and TRBJ2-1; TRBD1 might be the D (6 bases). V dropped 7 bases and J dropped 5 bases, with 18 bases sitting between them. The CDR3 spans 15 residues. The V gene's germline CDR1 is SEHNR and CDR2 FQNEAQ (reference sequence). CDR3 bases: TGTGCCAGCATCAAGACAGGTGCCACTAACAATGAGCAGTTCTTC. It specifies CASIKTGATNNEQFF.